The 5 T cell receptor beta chains below were found in one sample sequenced in a study of cytomegalovirus exposure and HLA in healthy donors. The data were produced by immunoSEQ multiplex PCR, yet TCRdb's version contains in-frame clones alone and is incomplete. The sample lists over 200,000 clones; around 90% were seen once. The sequenced sample consisted of PBMCs. The source is a woman aged 18 to 35 in good health and CMV-seronegative.

This clone came up many times. CDR3 bases: TGCGCCAGCAGCTTGGAAGGGGCGGGGAACACTGCCTTCTTT. Residues: CASSLEGAGNTAFF. The chain links TRBV5-1 to TRBJ1-1, with a tentative D call TRBD1 (5 bases). This CDR3 region has 14 residues. Trimming removed 0 bases at V and 14 bases at J, with 20 bases between. Germline CDR1 and CDR2: SGHRS and YFSETQ. Combining the CDR3 with reference TRBV5-1 and TRBJ1-1 gives the whole variable domain KAGVTQTPRYLIKTRGQQVTLSCSPISGHRSVSWYQQTPGQGLQFLFEYFSETQRNKGNFPGRFSGRQFSNSRSEMNVSTLELGDSALYLCASSLEGAGNTAFFGQGTRLTVV.

The chain carries TRBV5-8 and TRBJ2-7; 9 bases fit TRBD1. The germline V gene encodes CDR1 SGHTS and CDR2 YDEGEE. This CDR3 is 16 amino acids long. Losses at the gene ends were 0 bases for V and 2 bases for J; bases not matched to a gene: 6. CDR3 amino acids: CASSLVIGQGPYEQYF. The CDR3 nucleotides are TGTGCCAGCAGCTTGGTTATAGGACAGGGGCCCTACGAGCAGTACTTC.

This clone has a handful of counts. This chain connects TRBV9 to TRBJ1-6; tentative D call: TRBD1 (6 bases). Germline lookup yields CDR1 SGDLS and CDR2 YYNGEE. There are 16 residues in the CDR3. V lost 5 bases to trimming and J lost 0 bases, with 12 bases between them. The CDR3 nucleotides read TGTGCCAGCAGTCCTACAGGGAGCTCCTATAATTCACCCCTCCACTTT. Amino acid sequence: CASSPTGSSYNSPLHF.

The chain has TRBV10-3 and TRBJ1-2; perhaps TRBD1 as D (5 bases). With 3 bases removed from V and 3 bases from J, the gap between germline ends came to 5 bases. The CDR3 is 12 residues long. CDR1 and CDR2 from the germline V gene are ENHRY and SYGVKD. CDR3 sequence reads: CAISDRDYGYTF. The CDR3 DNA is TGTGCCATCAGTGACAGGGACTATGGCTACACCTTC.

The genes are TRBV29-1 and TRBJ1-2; 7 bases agree with TRBD1. Losses at the gene ends were 8 bases for V and 5 bases for J; bases not matched to a gene: 8. From germline, CDR1 is SQVTM and CDR2 ANQGSEA. The CDR3 is 12 amino acids. DNA for the CDR3: TGCAGCACTGGACAGGCGGGATATGGCTACACCTTC. Its protein is CSTGQAGYGYTF. Together with reference TRBV29-1 and TRBJ1-2, the CDR3 gives the full variable domain: SAVISQKPSRDICQRGTSLTIQCQVDSQVTMMFWYRQQPGQSLTLIATANQGSEATYESGFVIDKFPISRPNLTFSTLTVSNMSPEDSSIYLCSTGQAGYGYTFGSGTRLTVV.